The rows below give T cell receptor beta chains drawn from one sample of a study of T cells after yellow fever vaccination. Using its own MiXCR run on the 5' RACE reads, TCRdb lists one record per CDR3 protein. The sample includes 100,000 to 150,000 distinct CDR3 sequences, roughly 7.2% of them seen just once. The specimen comprised CD4+ T cells sorted from PBMCs, sampled approximately 47 days after the first yellow fever vaccination. The receptors shown here come from a man between 18 and 35 years old who received the YFV17D yellow fever vaccine. Each CDR3 is given with its conserved first and last residue. The order of the fields is CDR3 length, D gene, clone size, V gene, J gene, CDR3 protein, CDR3 DNA. D genes are given only for firm matches. Only some rows state a clone size, as once, few, many or a class for expanded clones.

>14|-|few|TRBV10-3|TRBJ2-5
CAISESTQGTTQYF
TGTGCCATCAGTGAGTCTACGCAAGGGACTACCCAGTACTTC
>14|-|-|TRBV5-5|TRBJ1-1
CASSLASRTPQAFF
TGTGCCAGCAGCTTGGCGTCCCGGACCCCTCAAGCTTTCTTT
>14|-|many|TRBV7-9|TRBJ1-3
CASSSNLSGNTIYF
TGTGCCAGCAGCTCAAACCTCTCTGGAAACACCATATATTTT
>15|-|many|TRBV24-1|TRBJ2-5
CATSGPGALEETQYF
TGTGCCACCAGTGGCCCGGGGGCTTTAGAAGAGACCCAGTACTTC
>15|TRBD1|many|TRBV10-3|TRBJ1-5
CAIRAGQGGNQPQHF
TGTGCCATCAGAGCGGGACAGGGAGGCAATCAGCCCCAGCATTTT
>14|TRBD2|many|TRBV9|TRBJ2-5
CASSFGSGGETQYF
TGTGCCAGCAGCTTCGGGAGCGGGGGAGAGACCCAGTACTTC
>14|-|many|TRBV24-1|TRBJ2-2
CATSGRMGTGELFF
TGTGCCACCAGTGGAAGGATGGGCACCGGGGAGCTGTTTTTT
>13|-|many|TRBV9|TRBJ2-5
CASSVGGFETQYF
TGTGCCAGCAGCGTAGGAGGGTTCGAGACCCAGTACTTC
>13|-|many|TRBV12-3/TRBV12-4|TRBJ1-1
CASSLTSYTEAFF
TGTGCCAGCAGTTTAACCAGCTACACTGAAGCTTTCTTT
>14|TRBD2|many|TRBV4-3|TRBJ2-1
CASSQQRGGNEQFF
TGCGCCAGCAGCCAACAGCGGGGGGGCAATGAGCAGTTCTTC